This TCR beta chain appears in the sequencing data of a study of cytomegalovirus exposure and HLA in healthy donors. Study summary: In a later analysis, the 120 or so validation repertoires were reported to have used the same platform as the roughly 730 first-cohort repertoires.

This table comes from immunoSEQ multiplex PCR, and its TCRdb copy is limited to in-frame clones, with some not included. The table records 100,000 to 120,000 clones, more than 85% of them present only once. Germline V CDR1 and CDR2: KGHSH, LQKENI. Trimming cost V 6 bases and J 5 bases, with 16 bases left between them. CDR3 length equals 15 residues. Study-level points and caveats: TCR beta chains numbering some 150 were designated cytomegalovirus-associated.

Points on this clone: Its antigen remains unknown.

Sequencing input: PBMCs. The TCR originated in a woman between 18 and 29 years old in good health and CMV-seropositive. The chain carries TRBV18 and TRBJ2-2; weak D call: TRBD2 (6 bases). Here the CDR3 reads CASSASEGNTGELFF. In DNA, the CDR3 is TGTGCCAGCTCCGCCTCGGAGGGGAATACCGGGGAGCTGTTTTTT. The whole variable domain, remainder taken from reference TRBV18 and TRBJ2-2, is NAGVMQNPRHLVRRRGQEARLRCSPMKGHSHVYWYRQLPEEGLKFMVYLQKENIIDESGMPKERFSAEFPKEGPSILRIQQVVRGDSAAYFCASSASEGNTGELFFGEGSRLTVL.